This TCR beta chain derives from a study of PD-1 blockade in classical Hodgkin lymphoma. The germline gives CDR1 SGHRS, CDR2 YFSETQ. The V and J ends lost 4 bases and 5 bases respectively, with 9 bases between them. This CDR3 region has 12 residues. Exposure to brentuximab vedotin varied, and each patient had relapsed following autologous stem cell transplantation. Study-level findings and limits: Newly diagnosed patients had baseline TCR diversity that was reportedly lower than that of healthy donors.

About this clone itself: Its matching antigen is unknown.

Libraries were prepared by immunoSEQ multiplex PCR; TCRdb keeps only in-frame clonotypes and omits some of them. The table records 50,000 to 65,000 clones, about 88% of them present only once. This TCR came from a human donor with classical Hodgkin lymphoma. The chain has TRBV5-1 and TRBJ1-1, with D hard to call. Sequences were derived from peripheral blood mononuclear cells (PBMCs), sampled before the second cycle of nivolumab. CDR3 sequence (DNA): TGCGCCAGCAGCACCGGACGGACTGAAGCTTTCTTT. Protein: CASSTGRTEAFF.